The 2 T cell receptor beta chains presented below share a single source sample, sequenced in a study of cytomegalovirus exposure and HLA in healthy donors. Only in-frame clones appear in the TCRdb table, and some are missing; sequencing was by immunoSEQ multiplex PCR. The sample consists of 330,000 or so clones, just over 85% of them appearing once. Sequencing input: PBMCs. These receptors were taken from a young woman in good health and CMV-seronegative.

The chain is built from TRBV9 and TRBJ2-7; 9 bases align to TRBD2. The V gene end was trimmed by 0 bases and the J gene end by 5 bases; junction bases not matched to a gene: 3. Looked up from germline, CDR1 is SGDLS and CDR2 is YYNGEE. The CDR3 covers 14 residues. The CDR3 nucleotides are TGTGCCAGCAGCGTAGGTAGCGGGAGCCACGAGCAGTACTTC. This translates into CASSVGSGSHEQYF.

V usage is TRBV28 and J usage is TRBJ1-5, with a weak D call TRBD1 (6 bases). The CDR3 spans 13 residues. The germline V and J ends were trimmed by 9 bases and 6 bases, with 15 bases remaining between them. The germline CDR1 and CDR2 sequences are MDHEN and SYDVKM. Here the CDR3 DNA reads TGTGCCAGAAGAACAGGGCAAGGTCAGCCCCAGCATTTT. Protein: CARRTGQGQPQHF.